Given below is one T cell receptor (beta chain) in context. The data derive from a study of blood T cell repertoires in COVID-19. Study context: Samples of COVID-19 (acute and convalescent) were obtained from the United States, Italy and Spain. In each case, the material was cDNA or gDNA derived from T cells, B-cell-depleted T cells, or PBMCs.

This CDR3 has 14 amino acids. V dropped 0 bases and J dropped 9; count of bases not matched to a gene: 5. CDR1 and CDR2 (germline): ENHRY, SYGVKD. Method: immunoSEQ multiplex PCR; TCRdb's copy keeps in-frame clones and lacks some. The table lists just under 150,000 clones, roughly 87% of them singletons, with 0.75% to 0.95% in the top ten. What was sequenced was peripheral blood. This sequence joins TRBV10-3 and TRBJ2-1, with 7 bases that match TRBD2. The sequence derives from a woman aged 45-59 years with acute or convalescent COVID-19. The CDR3 loop is CAISESPGEGEQFF. DNA of the CDR3: TGTGCCATCAGTGAGTCGCCCGGGGAGGGTGAGCAGTTCTTC.